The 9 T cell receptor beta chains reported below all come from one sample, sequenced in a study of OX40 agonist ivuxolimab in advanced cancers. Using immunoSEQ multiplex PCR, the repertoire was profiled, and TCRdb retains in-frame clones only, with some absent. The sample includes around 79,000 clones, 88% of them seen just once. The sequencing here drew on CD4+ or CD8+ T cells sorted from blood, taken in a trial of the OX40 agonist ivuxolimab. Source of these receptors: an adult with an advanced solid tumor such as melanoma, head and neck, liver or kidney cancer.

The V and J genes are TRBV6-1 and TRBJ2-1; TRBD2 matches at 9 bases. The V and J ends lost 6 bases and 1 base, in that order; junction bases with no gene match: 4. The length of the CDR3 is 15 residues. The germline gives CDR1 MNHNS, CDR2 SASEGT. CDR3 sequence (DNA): TGTGCCAGCAGGAAACTAGCGGGTTCCTACAATGAGCAGTTCTTC. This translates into CASRKLAGSYNEQFF.

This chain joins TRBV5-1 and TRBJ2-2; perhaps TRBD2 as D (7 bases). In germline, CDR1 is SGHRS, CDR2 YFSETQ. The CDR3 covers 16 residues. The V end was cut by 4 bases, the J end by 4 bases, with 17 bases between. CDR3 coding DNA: TGCGCCAGCAGCGGGGGGGCCGGGACGGTCACCGGGGAGCTGTTTTTT. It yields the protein CASSGGAGTVTGELFF.

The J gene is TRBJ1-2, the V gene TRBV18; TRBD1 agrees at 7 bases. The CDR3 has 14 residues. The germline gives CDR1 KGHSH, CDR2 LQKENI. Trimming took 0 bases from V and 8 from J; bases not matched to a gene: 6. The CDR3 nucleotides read TGTGCCAGCTCACCACCCGGGAGGGGGCTCGGCTACACCTTC. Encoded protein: CASSPPGRGLGYTF.

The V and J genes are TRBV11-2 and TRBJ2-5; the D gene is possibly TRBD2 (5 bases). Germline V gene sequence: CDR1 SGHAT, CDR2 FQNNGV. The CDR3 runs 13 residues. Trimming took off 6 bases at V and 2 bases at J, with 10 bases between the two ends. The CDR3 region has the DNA TGTGCCAGCAGGCCCGGGGTACAAGAGACCCAGTACTTC. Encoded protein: CASRPGVQETQYF.

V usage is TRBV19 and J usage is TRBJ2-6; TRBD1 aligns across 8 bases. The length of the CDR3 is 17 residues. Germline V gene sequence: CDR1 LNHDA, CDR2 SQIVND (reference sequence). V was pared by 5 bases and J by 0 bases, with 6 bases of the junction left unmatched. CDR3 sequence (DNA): TGTGCCAGTAGTGCCGGGACAGGAAGCTCTGGGGCCAACGTCCTGACTTTC. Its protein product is CASSAGTGSSGANVLTF.

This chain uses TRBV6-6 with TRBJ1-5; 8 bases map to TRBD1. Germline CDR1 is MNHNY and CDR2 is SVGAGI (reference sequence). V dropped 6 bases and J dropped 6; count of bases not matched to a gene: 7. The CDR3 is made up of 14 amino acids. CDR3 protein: CASSNHRGVQPQHF. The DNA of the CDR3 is TGTGCCAGCAGCAATCACAGGGGGGTTCAGCCCCAGCATTTT.

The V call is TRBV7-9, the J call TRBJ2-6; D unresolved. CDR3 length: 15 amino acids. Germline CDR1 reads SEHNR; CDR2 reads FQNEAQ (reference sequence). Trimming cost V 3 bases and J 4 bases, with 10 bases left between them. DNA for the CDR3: TGTGCCAGCAGCTTCGGTGTGGCGGGGGCCAACGTCCTGACTTTC. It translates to CASSFGVAGANVLTF.

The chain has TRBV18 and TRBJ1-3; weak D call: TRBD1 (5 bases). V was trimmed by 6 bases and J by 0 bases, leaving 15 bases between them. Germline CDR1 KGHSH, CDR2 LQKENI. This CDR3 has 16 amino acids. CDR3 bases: TGTGCCAGCTCTCCGAGCACCGGGACCTCTGGAAACACCATATATTTT. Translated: CASSPSTGTSGNTIYF.

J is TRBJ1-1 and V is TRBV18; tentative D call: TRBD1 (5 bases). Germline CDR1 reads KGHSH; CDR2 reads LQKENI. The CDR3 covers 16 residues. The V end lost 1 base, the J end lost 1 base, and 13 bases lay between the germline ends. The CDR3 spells CASSPRGDPANTEAFF. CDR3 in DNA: TGTGCCAGCTCACCACGAGGGGATCCGGCGAACACTGAAGCTTTCTTT.